These 26 T cell receptor beta chains came from one sample sequenced in a study of neurological immune-mediated disorders. TCRdb independently ran MiXCR on the 5' RACE reads; one entry per CDR3 protein. The table includes about 59,000 distinct CDR3 sequences, around 24% detected once. Time point described: technical triplicate 2. Sequenced material: PBMCs. Receptors were obtained from a man aged 60 to 69 with HTLV-1-associated myelopathy (HAM/TSP).

This clonotype was found many times. The rearrangement joins TRBV10-1 to TRBJ2-7; TRBD2 might be the D (6 bases). V dropped 9 bases and J dropped 0 bases, with 18 bases sitting between them. Germline V gene lookup returns CDR1 WNHNN and CDR2 SYGVQD (reference sequence). The CDR3 runs 15 residues. CDR3 sequence reads: CAREEGLLFSYEQYF. CDR3 DNA: TGCGCCAGAGAAGAGGGACTTCTCTTCTCCTACGAGCAGTACTTC.

This clonotype came up many times. The chain joins TRBV5-1 to TRBJ2-7; 11 bases are a match to TRBD1. This CDR3 is built from 14 residues. Germline lookup yields CDR1 SGHRS and CDR2 YFSETQ. Trimming removed 3 bases from V and 4 bases from J; junction bases left unmatched: 3. CDR3 in amino acids: CASSWGQGEYEQYF. The CDR3 DNA is TGCGCCAGCAGCTGGGGACAGGGGGAGTACGAGCAGTACTTC.

In this sample, this clonotype turned up many times. V and J are TRBV10-3 and TRBJ1-1; TRBD1 agrees at 10 bases. CDR1 and CDR2 (germline): ENHRY, SYGVKD. This CDR3 comprises 16 residues. Trimming at V came to 4 bases and at J to 4 bases, leaving 9 bases not matched to a gene. The chain's CDR3 is CAISVDRGQVGTEAFF. The CDR3 nucleotides are TGTGCCATCAGTGTTGACAGGGGGCAGGTAGGCACTGAAGCTTTCTTT.

The sample holds many counts of this clonotype. The genes are TRBV5-1 and TRBJ2-2; D is unclear. There are 16 residues in the CDR3. Germline values: CDR1 SGHRS, CDR2 YFSETQ. The germline V and J ends were trimmed by 3 bases and 0 bases, with 12 bases remaining between them. Here the CDR3 DNA reads TGCGCCAGCAGCTACGGGCCAGGAACGAACACCGGGGAGCTGTTTTTT. Translated, it gives CASSYGPGTNTGELFF.

The rearrangement uses TRBV5-1 and TRBJ2-3, with TRBD2 matching over 9 bases. CDR3 length: 15 amino acids. In germline, CDR1 is SGHRS, CDR2 YFSETQ. J was trimmed by 0 bases and V by 6 bases; bases with no gene match: 5. In DNA form, the CDR3 reads TGCGCCAGCACACCGGGACTAGCAAGCACAGATACGCAGTATTTT. It is translated as CASTPGLASTDTQYF. Complete variable domain (other parts from reference TRBV5-1 and TRBJ2-3): KAGVTQTPRYLIKTRGQQVTLSCSPISGHRSVSWYQQTPGQGLQFLFEYFSETQRNKGNFPGRFSGRQFSNSRSEMNVSTLELGDSALYLCASTPGLASTDTQYFGPGTRLTVL.

The genes are TRBV5-4 and TRBJ1-1, with TRBD1 as a possible D gene (6 bases). Germline V CDR1 and CDR2: SGHNT, YYREEE (reference sequence). V lost 7 bases and J lost 1, with 20 bases in between. The CDR3 sequence is 16 residues long. CDR3: CASHIGGGPKNTEAFF. Written as DNA, the CDR3 is TGTGCCAGCCACATTGGTGGGGGGCCCAAGAACACTGAAGCTTTCTTT.

This chain connects TRBV11-3 to TRBJ2-1; D not certain. CDR3 length: 12 residues. The germline gives CDR1 SGHNT, CDR2 YENEEA. Trimming stripped 8 bases from V and 5 bases from J, with 10 bases between. The CDR3 region has the DNA TGTGCCAGCCTGGGCGGTAACAATGAGCAGTTCTTC. It yields the protein CASLGGNNEQFF.

This clonotype occurred many times. J is TRBJ2-3 and V is TRBV2; D gene ambiguous. Trimming removed 10 bases from V and 2 bases from J, with 7 bases in between. Germline V gives CDR1 SNHLY, CDR2 FYNNEI. The CDR3 length is 11 residues. Written as DNA, the CDR3 is TGTGCCACCTCCCTCACAGATACGCAGTATTTT. This gives the protein CATSLTDTQYF.

This clonotype was counted ten times or more. CDR3 loop: CASSFTSGSADTQYF. The DNA of the CDR3 is TGTGCCAGCAGCTTCACTAGCGGGAGCGCAGATACGCAGTATTTT. The chain uses TRBV5-5 and TRBJ2-3; TRBD2 aligns across 11 bases. Looked up from germline, CDR1 is SGHKS and CDR2 is YYEKEE (reference sequence). J was trimmed by 4 bases and V by 2 bases; bases with no gene match: 3. The CDR3 has 15 amino acids.

There are many counts of this clonotype. This chain links TRBV28 with TRBJ1-6; D gene ambiguous. The CDR3 covers 12 residues. Germline V lookup: CDR1 MDHEN, CDR2 SYDVKM. V was clipped by 7 bases and J by 13 bases, with 14 bases between them. The CDR3 nucleotides are TGTGCCAGCATCCGGACGGCCGGGCCCCTCCACTTT. Protein sequence: CASIRTAGPLHF.

The table lists this clonotype with many counts. The chain combines TRBV6-6 with TRBJ1-4; 8 nucleotides agree with TRBD1. Germline lookup yields CDR1 MNHNY and CDR2 SVGAGI (reference sequence). J lost 6 bases, V lost 7 bases, and 10 bases had no gene match. The CDR3 is 15 residues long. CDR3 sequence reads: CASTDRATGDEKLFF. The CDR3 DNA reads TGTGCCAGCACCGACAGGGCGACAGGGGATGAAAAACTGTTTTTT.

This clonotype was observed many times. The gene calls are TRBV5-1 and TRBJ1-1; D gene uncertain. Germline loops: CDR1 SGHRS, CDR2 YFSETQ. The CDR3 length is 13 residues. V was trimmed by 0 bases and J by 6 bases, leaving 9 bases between them. Here the CDR3 reads CASSLEGRSEAFF. The CDR3, as DNA: TGCGCCAGCAGCTTGGAGGGCAGGTCTGAAGCTTTCTTT.

The V gene is TRBV5-5, the J gene TRBJ2-7; D unclear. V dropped 0 bases and J dropped 2 bases, with 9 bases sitting between them. The CDR3 loop spans 14 amino acids. Per germline, CDR1 SGHKS and CDR2 YYEKEE (reference sequence). The CDR3 DNA is TGTGCCAGCAGCTTGGAAAGGAAAGCCTACGAGCAGTACTTC. Amino acids: CASSLERKAYEQYF.

This clonotype was seen at least ten times. This rearrangement joins TRBV9 to TRBJ2-7, with D hard to call. The germline V gene encodes CDR1 SGDLS and CDR2 YYNGEE. The CDR3 runs 12 residues. V dropped 0 bases and J dropped 4 bases, with 5 bases sitting between them. This CDR3 reads CASSVVGYEQYF. CDR3 bases: TGTGCCAGCAGCGTAGTAGGATACGAGCAGTACTTC.

The V and J genes are TRBV25-1 and TRBJ2-7, with D perhaps TRBD1 or TRBD2 (6 bases each). V lost 6 bases and J 5 bases, leaving 14 bases between the germline ends. The germline V gene has CDR1 MGHDK and CDR2 SYGVNS. The CDR3 spans 13 residues. The CDR3: CASSPAGGNEQYF. In nucleotides, the CDR3 is TGTGCCAGCAGCCCCGCCGGGGGCAACGAGCAGTACTTC.

This clonotype occurred many times. The chain has TRBV6-6 and TRBJ1-3, with D hard to call. Germline CDR1 is MNHNY and CDR2 is SVGAGI (reference sequence). Trimming shortened V by 4 bases and J by 0 bases, and 10 bases separated the two germline ends. The CDR3 has 15 residues. The CDR3 protein is CASSSGNLSGNTIYF. The CDR3 DNA follows: TGTGCCAGCAGTTCCGGGAACCTCTCTGGAAACACCATATATTTT.

The chain has TRBV5-1 and TRBJ2-1, with TRBD2 identical over 7 bases. This CDR3 has 16 amino acids. CDR1 is SGHRS, CDR2 YFSETQ, per germline. V was clipped by 4 bases and J by 0 bases; unmatched bases: 7. This chain's CDR3 is CASSPDSGRSYNEQFF. For the CDR3, the DNA is TGCGCCAGCAGCCCAGATAGCGGGCGCTCCTACAATGAGCAGTTCTTC.

In its sample, this clonotype was seen many times. This chain joins TRBV7-3 and TRBJ2-1; weak D call: TRBD2 (5 bases). CDR3 length: 12 residues. Germline values: CDR1 SGHTA, CDR2 FQGTGA. V lost 2 bases and J lost 9, with 8 bases in between. The CDR3 region is CASSLLRGEQFF. The CDR3 DNA reads as TGTGCCAGCAGCTTATTACGGGGTGAGCAGTTCTTC.

This clonotype was seen a handful of times. This rearrangement joins TRBV6-5 to TRBJ2-2; D ambiguous. The V end was cut by 6 bases, the J end by 6 bases, with 8 bases between. Germline loops: CDR1 MNHEY, CDR2 SVGAGI. The CDR3 covers 12 residues. The CDR3 protein is CASSNLSGELFF. DNA of the CDR3: TGTGCCAGCAGCAACCTATCCGGGGAGCTGTTTTTT.

Ten or more counts support this clonotype. CDR3 DNA: TGTGCCAGCAGCCAAGACAGGGCGACAACCTACGAGCAGTACTTC. Protein sequence: CASSQDRATTYEQYF. The V gene is TRBV7-2, the J gene TRBJ2-7; 7 nucleotides agree with TRBD1. The V segment lost 5 bases and the J segment 2 bases; nucleotides outside the gene matches: 9. Germline CDR1 is SGHTA and CDR2 is FQGNSA. The CDR3 consists of 15 residues.

At least ten counts were recorded for this clonotype. The chain combines TRBV12-3 or TRBV12-4 with TRBJ2-4; 7 bases are a match to TRBD2. V shed 6 bases and J 6 bases; nucleotides not matched to a gene: 8. The CDR3 extends over 14 amino acids. The CDR3 region is CASRFTSAPNIQYF. CDR3 DNA sequence: TGTGCCAGCAGGTTCACTAGCGCACCAAACATTCAGTACTTC.

The chain has TRBV6-2 or TRBV6-3 and TRBJ2-1; D not resolved. Germline V gene sequence: CDR1 MNHEY, CDR2 SVGEGT. V lost 7 bases and J lost 5, with 15 bases in between. CDR3 length: 14 residues. The CDR3 loop reads CASMARLEDNEQFF. The CDR3 DNA reads as TGTGCCAGCATGGCGAGGCTGGAAGACAATGAGCAGTTCTTC.

This clonotype was picked up many times. The chain recombines TRBV5-1 with TRBJ2-1, with 10 nucleotides matching TRBD2. The V gene's germline CDR1 is SGHRS and CDR2 YFSETQ. The CDR3 covers 15 residues. V was clipped by 1 base and J by 8 bases; unmatched bases: 6. Written as DNA, the CDR3 is TGCGCCAGCAGCTTGAGAGCGGGAGGGCTATATGAGCAGTTCTTC. As protein: CASSLRAGGLYEQFF.

This clonotype was counted at least ten times. CDR3 sequence reads: CSVSPGQGTNVLTF. CDR3 bases: TGCAGCGTTTCTCCGGGACAGGGGACCAACGTCCTGACTTTC. The genes are TRBV29-1 and TRBJ2-6; TRBD1 matches 10 bases. After removal of 5 bases from V and 8 bases from J, the junction contained 6 bases not matched to a gene. The CDR3 has 14 residues. CDR1 SQVTM and CDR2 ANQGSEA come from the germline V gene.

This chain joins TRBV20-1 and TRBJ1-1; no clear D. Trimming took off 0 bases at V and 1 base at J, with 6 bases between the two ends. The CDR3 is 13 residues long. The V gene's germline CDR1 is DFQATT and CDR2 SNEGSKA (reference sequence). The CDR3 reads CSARDPPNTEAFF. The CDR3 DNA is TGCAGTGCTAGAGATCCGCCGAACACTGAAGCTTTCTTT.

In this sample, this clonotype is medium-sized. The chain joins TRBV9 to TRBJ2-3; no clear D. Trimming removed 3 bases from V and 1 base from J, with 6 bases in between. CDR3 length: 13 residues. From germline, CDR1 is SGDLS and CDR2 YYNGEE. The CDR3 loop is CASSAPGTDTQYF. The CDR3 DNA follows: TGTGCCAGCAGCGCTCCCGGCACAGATACGCAGTATTTT.